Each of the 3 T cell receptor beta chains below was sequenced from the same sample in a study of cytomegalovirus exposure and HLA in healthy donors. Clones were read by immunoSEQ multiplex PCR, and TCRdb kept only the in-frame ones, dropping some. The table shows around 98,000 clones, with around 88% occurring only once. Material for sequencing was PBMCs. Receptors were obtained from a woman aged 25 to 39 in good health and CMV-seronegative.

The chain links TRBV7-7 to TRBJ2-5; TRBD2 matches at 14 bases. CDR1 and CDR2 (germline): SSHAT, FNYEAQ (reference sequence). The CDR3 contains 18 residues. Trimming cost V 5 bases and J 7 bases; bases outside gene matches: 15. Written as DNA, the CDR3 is TGTGCCAGCAGCCCACGGGCGAGGACTAGCGGGGGGCGGGGGACCCAGTACTTC. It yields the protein CASSPRARTSGGRGTQYF.

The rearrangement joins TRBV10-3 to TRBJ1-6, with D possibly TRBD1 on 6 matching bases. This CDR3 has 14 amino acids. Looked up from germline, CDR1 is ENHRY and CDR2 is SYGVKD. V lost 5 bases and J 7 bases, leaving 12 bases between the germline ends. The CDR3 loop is CAISTPGDNSPLHF. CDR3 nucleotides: TGTGCCATCAGTACACCAGGGGACAATTCACCCCTCCACTTT.

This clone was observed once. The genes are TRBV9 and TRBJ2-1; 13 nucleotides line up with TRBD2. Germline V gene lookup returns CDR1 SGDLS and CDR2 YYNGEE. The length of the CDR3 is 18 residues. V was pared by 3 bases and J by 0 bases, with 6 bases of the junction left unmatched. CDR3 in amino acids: CASSERLAGGSSYNEQFF. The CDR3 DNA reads TGTGCCAGCAGCGAAAGACTAGCGGGAGGCAGCTCCTACAATGAGCAGTTCTTC. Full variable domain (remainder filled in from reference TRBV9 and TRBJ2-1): DSGVTQTPKHLITATGQRVTLRCSPRSGDLSVYWYQQSLDQGLQFLIQYYNGEERAKGNILERFSAQQFPDLHSELNLSSLELGDSALYFCASSERLAGGSSYNEQFFGPGTRLTVL.